This TCR beta chain came from a study of blood T cell repertoires in COVID-19. The assay was immunoSEQ multiplex PCR, and TCRdb's table has in-frame clones only and misses some. The sample holds approximately 260,000 clones, about 85% seen once. The CDR3 consists of 15 residues. This TCR was recovered from a woman in her 50s who had been exposed to COVID-19. The chain combines TRBV21-1 with TRBJ2-1; the table's D gene call, TRBD2, was not cross checked with the DNA. TRBV21-1 is given as a pseudogene. Input material: PBMCs or T cells enriched from blood (not recorded which). The CDR3 DNA sequence: TGTGCCAGCAGGGACCGGACTCTAGAGGAGAATGAGCAGTTCTTC. This sequence encodes CASRDRTLEENEQFF.